These 10 T cell receptor beta chains were all obtained from the same sample, sequenced in a study of shared clonotypes between healthy human individuals. Generated by immunoSEQ multiplex PCR, the TCRdb table keeps only in-frame clones and is missing some. The sample yields approximately 980,000 clones, approximately 80% seen once. Sequenced input: memory CD4+ T cells sorted from blood. The subset is: CD45RA-negative fraction. Every receptor here comes from a man aged 18 to 29 in good health.

This clone was seen ten or more times. The rearrangement links TRBV4-2 to TRBJ2-7, with D perhaps matching TRBD1 (5 bases). Trimming took 1 base from V and 0 from J, leaving 13 bases between them. The CDR3 is made up of 16 amino acids. Looked up from germline, CDR1 is LGHNA and CDR2 is YNFKEQ. The CDR3, as DNA: TGTGCCAGCAGCCAAGGGGGCGGCACTGGCTCCTACGAGCAGTACTTC. Residues: CASSQGGGTGSYEQYF.

The chain is built from TRBV5-4 and TRBJ2-7; perhaps D is TRBD1 or TRBD2 (5 bases each). Germline lookup yields CDR1 SGHNT and CDR2 YYREEE (reference sequence). CDR3 length equals 15 residues. V lost 2 bases to trimming and J lost 3 bases, with 15 bases between them. The CDR3 DNA is TGTGCCAGCAGCTTAGGGTCGGGGCCAAGCTACGAGCAGTACTTC. Its translation is CASSLGSGPSYEQYF.

The chain is built from TRBV20-1 and TRBJ2-7; D ambiguous. The CDR3 is 10 amino acids. The V and J ends lost 5 bases and 2 bases respectively, with 4 bases between them. CDR1 DFQATT and CDR2 SNEGSKA come from the germline V gene (reference sequence). The CDR3 is CSAGAYEQYF. The CDR3 region has the DNA TGCAGTGCTGGAGCCTACGAGCAGTACTTC.

Here the CDR3 reads CASSPDPGLSYNSPLHF. CDR3 DNA: TGTGCCAGCAGCCCTGACCCAGGTCTCTCCTATAATTCACCCCTCCACTTT. The genes are TRBV5-4 and TRBJ1-6; D remains unclear. With 4 bases removed from V and 0 bases from J, the gap between germline ends came to 14 bases. This CDR3 has 17 residues. Looked up from germline, CDR1 is SGHNT and CDR2 is YYREEE (reference sequence).

This clone occurred a few times. The rearrangement uses TRBV2 and TRBJ2-7; TRBD1 aligns across 8 bases. This CDR3 is 14 amino acids long. Trimming at V came to 6 bases and at J to 4 bases, leaving 8 bases not matched to a gene. Germline loops: CDR1 SNHLY, CDR2 FYNNEI. For the CDR3, the DNA is TGTGCCAGCAGGCCTCGCCAGGGGGCTTACGAGCAGTACTTC. Translated: CASRPRQGAYEQYF.

This chain uses TRBV6-1 with TRBJ2-1; 9 positions match TRBD2. The germline V gene has CDR1 MNHNS and CDR2 SASEGT. V was pared by 4 bases and J by 8 bases, with 6 bases of the junction left unmatched. This CDR3 is built from 14 residues. CDR3 coding DNA: TGTGCCAGCAGTGTGCGGGGGGGCAGGGATGAGCAGTTCTTC. Translated: CASSVRGGRDEQFF.

In regard to this clone: This same CDR3 is encoded by further DNA sequences in the sample. This chain links TRBV18 with TRBJ1-1, with D tentatively TRBD1 (5 bases). Trimming shortened V by 1 base and J by 1 base, and 7 bases separated the two germline ends. Germline V CDR1 and CDR2: KGHSH, LQKENI. This CDR3 comprises 14 residues. The CDR3 region is CASSPRDGNTEAFF. The CDR3 DNA reads as TGTGCCAGCTCACCACGGGACGGGAACACTGAAGCTTTCTTT. Looking up the rest from reference TRBV18 and TRBJ1-1 gives the full variable domain: NAGVMQNPRHLVRRRGQEARLRCSPMKGHSHVYWYRQLPEEGLKFMVYLQKENIIDESGMPKERFSAEFPKEGPSILRIQQVVRGDSAAYFCASSPRDGNTEAFFGQGTRLTVV.

V gene TRBV28 combines with J gene TRBJ1-2; D is ambiguous. The germline gives CDR1 MDHEN, CDR2 SYDVKM. CDR3 size: 12 residues. V was cut by 5 bases and J by 8 bases, with 12 bases left in between. The CDR3 spells CASSPAFGGYTF. The CDR3 coding sequence is TGTGCCAGCAGTCCGGCTTTTGGAGGCTACACCTTC.

The chain links TRBV9 to TRBJ2-5; TRBD2 matches 8 bases. The J segment lost 5 bases and the V segment lost 1 base, leaving 7 bases of the junction unmatched. The CDR3 has 15 residues. Germline V gene data show CDR1 as SGDLS and CDR2 as YYNGEE. The DNA of the CDR3 is TGTGCCAGCAGCGTACACAGCGGGAGTGCGGAGACCCAGTACTTC. Translating gives CASSVHSGSAETQYF.

With regard to this clone: Just one base apart from a much larger clone, this may be a read error. Different DNA sequences within this sample yield the same CDR3. J is TRBJ2-5 and V is TRBV27, with D hard to call. Germline V CDR1 and CDR2: MNHEY, SMNVEV (reference sequence). The CDR3 contains 11 residues. The V gene lost 3 bases and the J gene lost 5 bases, with 4 bases spanning the gap. The CDR3 DNA sequence: TGTGCCAGCAGTTTTCGGGAGACCCAGTACTTC. Amino acid sequence: CASSFRETQYF.